This T cell receptor beta chain was profiled in a study of human T cells and chemical hapten exposure (dated by TCRdb to the early 2020s). With respect to the entire study: For sensitization, 2% DPC in acetone was applied to a roughly 2 cm by roughly 2 cm area of upper inner arm skin. Throughout the study period of 20 to 25 weeks, patients also received therapeutic DPC doses to the scalp every week. Patch testing was performed on the upper back with Finn chambers containing 0.01% DPC, and the patch tests were scored after 6 days according to International Contact Dermatitis Research Group standards. The mostly female patient cohort included alopecia areata with under or over 50% scalp involvement, alopecia totalis and alopecia universalis. Libraries were pooled for sequencing, and variation in per-sample TCR yields was attributed mainly to small differences in library volumes within the pool. This study followed changes in the peripheral blood TCR repertoire in vivo during primary and secondary sensitization of alopecia patients to the hapten diphenylcyclopropenone (DPC). Patient blood was sampled pre-sensitization (week 0) and at 2, 6 and about 24 weeks after DPC sensitization. Roughly 30 alopecia patients provided blood for TCR sequencing at one to four time points (pre-sensitization, 2, 6 and 24 weeks).

The time point label for this specimen denotes: patch test 3, about 24 weeks after DPC sensitization. The label giving this sample's treatment or condition can be read as: therapeutic diphenylcyclopropenone sensitization with weekly scalp DPC. Blood at each patch-test visit was drawn before the patch test was applied. Patients were considered eligible if aged 18 to 70, diagnosed with alopecia and deemed suitable for DPC therapy, and patients were excluded if pregnant. Unfractionated whole blood was collected in Tempus Blood RNA tubes, and total RNA was extracted from that blood. The paper as a whole reports these results and caveats: The number of PT1 expanded TCRs positively correlated with patch test score, significant at thresholds 8, 16 and 32 but not 4. Significantly more large CDR3 similarity clusters were formed by expanded TCRs than by pre-sensitization or healthy control sets, consistent with antigen-driven responses. Because every patient had alopecia, a presumed autoimmune disease, the patients' immune response might differ from that of healthy individuals. Repeated subsampling changed both the strength of the expansion versus patch-test correlation and the threshold at which the correlation became significant. The number of TCRs above 1 in 1000 frequency did not change with DPC sensitization; there was no evidence of global repertoire structure alterations.

Receptor amplification or capture employed RACE. Sequencing used a NextSeq 500. Library preparation attached unique molecular identifiers to individual cDNA molecules for quantitative, reproducible TCR counting. For every blood RNA sample, sequencing covered both the TCR alpha and TCR beta chains. For the original study's pipeline: Samples had a median of about 96,000 TCRs, with a range from roughly 20,000 to 690,600. The Decombinator software suite was used to annotate the V, J and CDR3 of the TCR reads. Every sample was subsampled to the same number of TCRs (28,000) for the PS versus PT1 abundance plots. TCRs were defined as expanded if absent before sensitization and observed at least eight times at the 2-week time point. Using fastp trimming at Q25 and MiXCR clonotype assembly, TCRdb reanalyzed the public sequencing data and kept in-frame beta chains. CDR3 protein sequences are deduplicated, and each keeps its most common genes and DNA. TCRdb, rather than the study authors, made the V and J calls. This sample has tens of thousands of distinct CDR3 sequences in its table, and around 11% of those were observed once. Approximately 2.4% of the sample goes to the ten largest clones.

As concerns this clonotype: Its antigen target is currently unknown. Base qualities are not at hand, and no much larger clone is one base apart.

Trimming takes 6 bases off V and 12 bases off J; junction bases not matched to a gene: 11. The germline V gene sets CDR1 to MDHEN and CDR2 to SYDVKM. From the cysteine through the phenylalanine, the CDR3 covers 13 amino acids. Just CDR3 DNA is preserved here, 39 bases in frame from base 1. This TCR was sampled from a man aged 25-40 years with alopecia areata. Some clones in this sample may be carry-over from other donors' samples. The sample here was whole blood, taken in connection with sensitization to the hapten diphenylcyclopropenone (DPC). Rearrangement joined TRBV28 to TRBJ2-1; the central 7 bases match TRBD2. The CDR3 protein is CASSSDVGTMQFF. The sequenced DNA: TGTGCCAGCAGCTCAGACGTGGGGACTATGCAGTTCTTC.